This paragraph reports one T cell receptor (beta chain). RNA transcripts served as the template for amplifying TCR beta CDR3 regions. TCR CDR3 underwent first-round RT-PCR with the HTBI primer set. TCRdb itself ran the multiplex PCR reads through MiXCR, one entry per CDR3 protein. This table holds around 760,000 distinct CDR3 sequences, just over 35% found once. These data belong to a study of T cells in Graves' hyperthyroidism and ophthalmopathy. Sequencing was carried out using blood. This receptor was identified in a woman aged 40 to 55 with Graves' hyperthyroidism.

The CDR3 is CASSLAGALRDTQYF. The CDR3 nucleotides read TGCGCCAGCAGCTTGGCAGGGGCCCTTCGAGATACGCAGTATTTT. The chain employs TRBV5-1 and TRBJ2-3, with D possibly matching TRBD1 (6 bases). Germline CDR1 SGHRS, CDR2 YFSETQ. CDR3 length: 15 residues. The germline V and J ends were trimmed by 0 bases and 5 bases, with 13 bases remaining between them. The whole variable domain, filled in from reference TRBV5-1 and TRBJ2-3, reads KAGVTQTPRYLIKTRGQQVTLSCSPISGHRSVSWYQQTPGQGLQFLFEYFSETQRNKGNFPGRFSGRQFSNSRSEMNVSTLELGDSALYLCASSLAGALRDTQYFGPGTRLTVL.